These 19 T cell receptor beta chains were sequenced from one sample in a study of cytomegalovirus exposure and HLA in healthy donors. The PCR contained 60 Vbeta and 13 Jbeta primers. Generated by immunoSEQ multiplex PCR, the TCRdb table keeps only in-frame clones and is missing some. This table holds under 60,000 clones, 77% found once. Source material: PBMCs. Receptor source: a woman aged 40 to 55 in good health and CMV-seropositive.

The chain couples TRBV18 to TRBJ1-1, with D tentatively TRBD1 (5 bases). V was pared by 4 bases and J by 5 bases, with 11 bases between. Germline-derived CDR1 and CDR2 are KGHSH and LQKENI. CDR3 length: 13 residues. Written as DNA, the CDR3 is TGTGCCAGCTCACTGGGAGGGACGACTGAAGCTTTCTTT. This gives the protein CASSLGGTTEAFF.

The chain carries TRBV19 and TRBJ1-3, with D unresolved. Trimming took 7 bases from V and 4 from J, leaving 17 bases between them. The V gene's germline CDR1 is LNHDA and CDR2 SQIVND (reference sequence). CDR3 size: 15 residues. CDR3 in DNA: TGTGCCAGTACCCCGAGGCCCTATGCAGGAAACACCATATATTTT. Translation: CASTPRPYAGNTIYF.

V gene TRBV6-5 combines with J gene TRBJ1-1, with D unresolved. The CDR3 length is 13 residues. V lost 6 bases, J lost 2 bases, and 10 bases lay in between. Looked up from germline, CDR1 is MNHEY and CDR2 is SVGAGI. In nucleotides, the CDR3 is TGTGCCAGCAGAGTATGGCCCAACACTGAAGCTTTCTTT. It specifies CASRVWPNTEAFF.

The chain carries TRBV19 and TRBJ1-2; 7 bases align to TRBD1. This CDR3 is 16 amino acids long. Trimming took 3 bases from V and 6 from J; bases not matched to a gene: 13. Germline lookup yields CDR1 LNHDA and CDR2 SQIVND (reference sequence). CDR3 protein: CASSIRDRGPFDGYTF. CDR3 in DNA: TGTGCCAGTAGTATTCGAGATAGGGGGCCGTTCGATGGCTACACCTTC.

V is TRBV19 and J is TRBJ1-2; tentative D call: TRBD1 (5 bases). The CDR3 is made up of 15 amino acids. CDR1 is LNHDA, CDR2 SQIVND, per germline (reference sequence). V lost 6 bases, J lost 1 base, and 15 bases lay in between. The CDR3 sequence: CASRDPGKLNYGYTF. As DNA, the CDR3 is TGTGCCAGTAGGGATCCAGGGAAACTTAACTATGGCTACACCTTC.

As regards this clone: Within the sample, other DNA sequences also encode this same CDR3. This rearrangement joins TRBV18 to TRBJ1-5, with a possible D match to TRBD1 (5 bases). The CDR3 has 12 residues. Germline V gene lookup returns CDR1 KGHSH and CDR2 LQKENI. V was trimmed by 3 bases and J by 6 bases, leaving 6 bases between them. The CDR3 here is CASSPGGQPQHF. CDR3 DNA: TGTGCCAGCTCACCCGGGGGTCAGCCCCAGCATTTT.

This clone has just one count. The rearrangement links TRBV6-6 to TRBJ2-1; D uncertain. Deletions cut 2 bases from V and 8 bases from J, with 4 bases between. The CDR3 sequence is 11 residues long. The germline V gene encodes CDR1 MNHNY and CDR2 SVGAGI (reference sequence). CDR3 bases: TGTGCCAGCAGTTACCCCTATGAGCAGTTCTTC. The encoded protein is CASSYPYEQFF.

This clone showed up just a few times. This chain uses TRBV5-1 with TRBJ1-6; 9 bases fit TRBD1. The CDR3 extends over 17 amino acids. Germline CDR1 reads SGHRS; CDR2 reads YFSETQ. With V trimmed by 1 base and J by 9 bases, 11 bases remained unmatched. The CDR3 reads CASSLLDPTGGSSPLHF. CDR3 nucleotide sequence: TGCGCCAGCAGCTTGTTAGACCCAACAGGGGGCTCTTCACCCCTCCACTTT.

This clone has only one observation. The chain joins TRBV6-1 to TRBJ1-5; 8 nucleotides agree with TRBD1. Germline loops: CDR1 MNHNS, CDR2 SASEGT. J was trimmed by 0 bases and V by 4 bases; bases with no gene match: 8. The CDR3 contains 17 residues. CDR3 residues: CASSASGGAYSNQPQHF. The CDR3 region has the DNA TGTGCCAGCAGTGCCTCAGGGGGCGCGTATAGCAATCAGCCCCAGCATTTT.

This chain joins TRBV4-3 and TRBJ2-3, with 8 bases aligning to TRBD2. The CDR3 runs to 16 residues. Trimming cost V 4 bases and J 5 bases; bases outside gene matches: 11. Germline V gives CDR1 LGHNA, CDR2 YSLEER. The CDR3 loop is CASSLSGGGVGDTQYF. The CDR3 DNA reads as TGCGCCAGCAGCCTCTCGGGGGGGGGAGTCGGAGATACGCAGTATTTT.

This rearrangement joins TRBV6-1 to TRBJ1-5; 8 bases line up with TRBD1. CDR3 length: 16 amino acids. V dropped 4 bases and J dropped 0; count of bases not matched to a gene: 5. Germline V CDR1 and CDR2: MNHNS, SASEGT. CDR3 amino acids: CASSVSGQGSNQPQHF. The CDR3 coding sequence is TGTGCCAGCAGTGTTTCCGGACAGGGTAGCAATCAGCCCCAGCATTTT.

This chain joins TRBV6-6 and TRBJ2-1, with TRBD1 identical over 7 bases. With V trimmed by 6 bases and J by 1 base, 6 bases remained unmatched. The CDR3 consists of 15 residues. Germline V lookup: CDR1 MNHNY, CDR2 SVGAGI (reference sequence). Here the CDR3 reads CASRPDRKSYNEQFF. CDR3 bases: TGTGCCAGCAGACCGGACAGGAAGTCCTACAATGAGCAGTTCTTC.

The DNA for the CDR3 is TGTGCCAGCAGTGCCTCTAGCGGGGGCACAGATACGCAGTATTTT. This codes for CASSASSGGTDTQYF. The chain is built from TRBV6-1 and TRBJ2-3; 9 positions agree with TRBD2. Germline CDR1 reads MNHNS; CDR2 reads SASEGT. This CDR3 is 15 amino acids long. V shed 4 bases, J shed 1 base, and the junction held 3 bases outside the gene matches.

This clone was seen a handful of times. The V and J genes are TRBV5-6 and TRBJ2-2; TRBD1 aligns across 11 bases. Germline CDR1 and CDR2: SGHDT and YYEEEE. The V segment lost 1 base and the J segment 5 bases; nucleotides outside the gene matches: 1. CDR3 length equals 15 residues. CDR3 sequence (DNA): TGTGCCAGCAGCTTGTGGGACAGGGGGACCGGGGAGCTGTTTTTT. This gives the protein CASSLWDRGTGELFF. The variable domain in full, completed from reference TRBV5-6 and TRBJ2-2, reads DAGVTQSPTHLIKTRGQQVTLRCSPKSGHDTVSWYQQALGQGPQFIFQYYEEEERQRGNFPDRFSGHQFPNYSSELNVNALLLGDSALYLCASSLWDRGTGELFFGEGSRLTVL.

The V call is TRBV6-1, the J call TRBJ1-5; D unresolved. The CDR3 sequence is 16 residues long. Germline V lookup: CDR1 MNHNS, CDR2 SASEGT. V dropped 0 bases and J dropped 1 base, with 10 bases sitting between them. The CDR3 loop is CASSEAGRRSNQPQHF. The CDR3 region has the DNA TGTGCCAGCAGTGAAGCGGGTCGGAGGAGCAATCAGCCCCAGCATTTT.

This chain uses TRBV5-6 with TRBJ1-2, with a weak D call TRBD1 (5 bases). V lost 1 base and J 5 bases, leaving 12 bases between the germline ends. Germline CDR1 reads SGHDT; CDR2 reads YYEEEE. The CDR3 extends over 14 amino acids. The CDR3 sequence: CASSLKGMHYGYTF. The CDR3 nucleotides read TGTGCCAGCAGCTTGAAGGGGATGCATTATGGCTACACCTTC.

V gene TRBV29-1 combines with J gene TRBJ2-2; 7 nucleotides line up with TRBD2. In germline, CDR1 is SQVTM, CDR2 ANQGSEA. The CDR3 consists of 14 residues. Losses at the gene ends were 7 bases for V and 8 bases for J; bases not matched to a gene: 13. CDR3 protein: CSATRGGKSGELFF. The CDR3 DNA sequence: TGCAGCGCCACCCGGGGAGGGAAGTCGGGGGAGCTGTTTTTT.

This sequence joins TRBV6-1 and TRBJ1-2, with unresolved D. V was pared by 3 bases and J by 6 bases, with 11 bases between. The CDR3 spans 13 residues. The V gene's germline CDR1 is MNHNS and CDR2 SASEGT. The CDR3, as DNA: TGTGCCAGCAGTGATGTATACAGAAATGGCTACACCTTC. Its translation is CASSDVYRNGYTF.

This chain connects TRBV27 to TRBJ2-5; 9 nucleotides agree with TRBD1. The J call is uncertain, as TRBJ2-7 better fits the DNA end. The CDR3 covers 14 residues. Germline CDR1 MNHEY, CDR2 SMNVEV (reference sequence). In DNA, the CDR3 is TGTGCCAGCAGTTGGACAGGGGACTCCTACGAGCAGTACTTC. Amino acids: CASSWTGDSYEQYF.